A single sample gave rise to the 27 T cell receptor beta chains below, sequenced in a study of post-analysis software for immune sequencing data. Broader study findings: Comparison of patients with controls showed five TRBV segments more frequent in patients, TRBV5-6, TRBV5-1 and TRBV20-1 among them.

Built from TCR beta cDNA, the libraries had unique molecular identifiers in them. TCRdb reprocessed the PCR reads with MiXCR, giving one entry per CDR3 protein. The profile shows 650,000 to 850,000 distinct CDR3 sequences, roughly 50% of them singletons. No antigen has been assigned to these receptors. Sequenced input: blood. Receptor source: a girl aged 10-17 years with multiple sclerosis.

This clonotype has just one count. The V call is TRBV10-3, the J call TRBJ2-4; D is unclear. CDR1 is ENHRY and CDR2 is SYGVKD in the germline V gene. V was cut by 0 bases and J by 0 bases, with 12 bases left in between. The CDR3 loop spans 17 amino acids. Here the CDR3 reads CAISESRTLLAKNIQYF. DNA for the CDR3: TGTGCCATCAGTGAGTCGCGGACGTTACTAGCCAAAAACATTCAGTACTTC.

This clonotype was seen only a few times. The rearrangement uses TRBV4-1 and TRBJ2-7; D unclear. CDR3 length: 14 amino acids. Germline V CDR1 and CDR2: MGHRA, YSYEKL. Trimming removed 0 bases from V and 5 bases from J, with 11 bases in between. CDR3 nucleotide sequence: TGCGCCAGCAGCCAAGAATTCCGGAGCGACGAGCAGTACTTC. Its translation: CASSQEFRSDEQYF.

This clonotype has just a few counts. V is TRBV20-1 and J is TRBJ2-7; TRBD1 might be the D (6 bases). Germline assignment: CDR1 DFQATT and CDR2 SNEGSKA (reference sequence). The CDR3 has 12 amino acids. V shed 4 bases and J shed 2 bases, with 9 bases lying between them. CDR3 nucleotide sequence: TGCAGTGCTAAGGGGGTAACCTACGAGCAGTACTTC. Its protein product is CSAKGVTYEQYF.

The chain has TRBV7-8 and TRBJ2-3; tentatively, D is TRBD1 (7 bases). The CDR3 is 18 amino acids. Trimming took 5 bases from V and 1 from J, leaving 22 bases between them. Per the germline V gene, CDR1 is SGHVS and CDR2 is FQNEAQ. CDR3 protein: CASSITQFDREGTDTQYF. In DNA form, the CDR3 reads TGTGCCAGCAGCATAACCCAGTTCGACAGGGAGGGCACAGATACGCAGTATTTT.

The J gene is TRBJ2-1, the V gene TRBV10-3; TRBD2 agrees at 12 bases. This CDR3 comprises 15 residues. Trimming cost V 8 bases and J 2 bases; bases outside gene matches: 4. Germline V gene lookup returns CDR1 ENHRY and CDR2 SYGVKD. In nucleotides, the CDR3 is TGTGCCATCGGACTAGCGGGGAGAACCTACAATGAGCAGTTCTTC. Residues: CAIGLAGRTYNEQFF.

V usage is TRBV20-1 and J usage is TRBJ1-2; perhaps TRBD1 as D (5 bases). V gave up 6 bases and J gave up 0 bases, with 17 bases separating them. The CDR3 is made up of 15 amino acids. The germline gives CDR1 DFQATT, CDR2 SNEGSKA (reference sequence). CDR3 DNA sequence: TGCAGTGCCCCCGCCAGGGACCGCTCTAACTATGGCTACACCTTC. Its protein product is CSAPARDRSNYGYTF.

This clonotype was counted a few times. The V call is TRBV5-1, the J call TRBJ2-1; 11 positions agree with TRBD2. Trimming took 7 bases from V and 7 from J; bases not matched to a gene: 4. The CDR3 sequence is 13 residues long. The V gene's germline CDR1 is SGHRS and CDR2 YFSETQ. DNA for the CDR3: TGCGCCAGCGCCCTAGCGGGAGGTAATGAGCAGTTCTTC. It is translated as CASALAGGNEQFF.

The rearrangement links TRBV3-1 to TRBJ2-7; no clear D. From germline, CDR1 is LGHDT and CDR2 YNNKEL (reference sequence). Trimming took off 0 bases at V and 2 bases at J, with 8 bases between the two ends. The CDR3 length is 14 residues. The CDR3 region is CASSQEEGPYEQYF. The CDR3 DNA follows: TGTGCCAGCAGCCAAGAAGAAGGACCCTACGAGCAGTACTTC.

The chain recombines TRBV20-1 with TRBJ2-3; a weak D match, TRBD1 (5 bases). Germline V lookup: CDR1 DFQATT, CDR2 SNEGSKA (reference sequence). This CDR3 has 13 residues. Trimming removed 3 bases from V and 2 bases from J, with 9 bases in between. The CDR3 sequence is CSASYRNTDTQYF. In DNA form, the CDR3 reads TGCAGTGCTAGCTACAGGAACACAGATACGCAGTATTTT.

This chain links TRBV9 with TRBJ2-7; D may correspond to TRBD1 or TRBD2 (5 bases each). Germline V gene data show CDR1 as SGDLS and CDR2 as YYNGEE. CDR3 length: 14 residues. The ends were cut back, 2 bases at V and 3 bases at J, with 12 bases in the middle. CDR3 in amino acids: CASSVGTGFYEQYF. The DNA for the CDR3 is TGTGCCAGCAGCGTCGGGACGGGTTTCTACGAGCAGTACTTC.

The CDR3 region is CASSISRGPYEQYF. The CDR3 DNA is TGTGCCAGTAGTATTAGCAGGGGCCCCTACGAGCAGTACTTC. This chain links TRBV19 with TRBJ2-7; perhaps TRBD1 as D (6 bases). Germline CDR1 LNHDA, CDR2 SQIVND (reference sequence). The V end was cut by 3 bases, the J end by 2 bases, with 11 bases between. There are 14 residues in the CDR3.

The chain links TRBV3-1 to TRBJ1-2, with D perhaps TRBD1 (6 bases). This CDR3 comprises 15 residues. Trimming removed 1 base from V and 0 bases from J, with 9 bases in between. Germline V gene lookup returns CDR1 LGHDT and CDR2 YNNKEL (reference sequence). The CDR3 sequence is CASSQGTAPNYGYTF. The CDR3 bases are TGTGCCAGCAGCCAAGGGACAGCCCCTAACTATGGCTACACCTTC.

This clonotype showed up many times. V usage is TRBV25-1 and J usage is TRBJ2-1; TRBD2 matches at 7 bases. Germline CDR1 MGHDK, CDR2 SYGVNS. The CDR3 consists of 15 residues. V gave up 1 base and J gave up 7 bases; unmatched junction bases: 7. The CDR3 nucleotides read TGTGCCAGCAGTGAATTTGCGGGAGCGGGAAATGAGCAGTTCTTC. This translates into CASSEFAGAGNEQFF.

V and J are TRBV29-1 and TRBJ2-7, with TRBD2 matching 7 bases. The CDR3 is made up of 13 amino acids. Per germline, CDR1 SQVTM and CDR2 ANQGSEA. Trimming took 7 bases from V and 5 from J; bases not matched to a gene: 11. As DNA, the CDR3 is TGCAGCGCCCCCGACATGGGGGGGAACGAGCAGTACTTC. Translating it yields CSAPDMGGNEQYF.

This clonotype occurred a few times. The chain couples TRBV4-1 to TRBJ1-2, with 9 bases fitting TRBD1. Losses at the gene ends were 3 bases for V and 1 base for J; bases not matched to a gene: 6. CDR1 is MGHRA and CDR2 is YSYEKL in the germline V gene. The CDR3 is 16 amino acids. As DNA, the CDR3 is TGCGCCAGCAGCCACCTACCGGGACAGGGTAACTATGGCTACACCTTC. Translation: CASSHLPGQGNYGYTF.

The chain employs TRBV29-1 and TRBJ1-5, with TRBD1 matching over 7 bases. Trimming cost V 6 bases and J 9 bases; bases outside gene matches: 11. CDR1 and CDR2 from the germline V gene are SQVTM and ANQGSEA. The CDR3 runs 13 residues. The CDR3 sequence: CSVSEGALWPQHF. CDR3 sequence (DNA): TGCAGCGTGTCCGAGGGGGCGCTTTGGCCCCAGCATTTT.

Concerning this clonotype itself: Germline and junction disagree at one end, which may indicate a read error. This chain connects TRBV14 to TRBJ2-3; 14 bases line up with TRBD2. CDR1 and CDR2 from the germline V gene are SGHDN and FVKESK. The CDR3 has 16 residues. The DNA for the CDR3 is TGTGTCAGCAGCCAACCGGGACTAGCGGGGGTCGATACGCAGTATTTT. Protein: CVSSQPGLAGVDTQYF.

In nucleotides, the CDR3 is TGTGCCAGCAGTTGGGAAAATGAAAAACTGTTTTTT. This codes for CASSWENEKLFF. This chain links TRBV7-9 with TRBJ1-4; no clear D. With 6 bases removed from V and 5 bases from J, the gap between germline ends came to 7 bases. CDR1 is SEHNR, CDR2 FQNEAQ, per germline (reference sequence). CDR3 size: 12 residues.

This clonotype was seen ten or more times. This chain joins TRBV14 and TRBJ2-3; D is unresolved. The CDR3 is 12 amino acids. Per the germline V gene, CDR1 is SGHDN and CDR2 is FVKESK. V lost 1 base, J lost 6 bases, and 5 bases lay in between. CDR3 sequence (DNA): TGTGCCAGCAGCCAAGTGGGTGATACGCAGTATTTT. Translation gives CASSQVGDTQYF.

CDR3: CAISDSGRGNTGELFF. The CDR3 bases are TGTGCCATCAGTGATAGCGGGAGAGGGAACACCGGGGAGCTGTTTTTT. This chain uses TRBV10-3 with TRBJ2-2; TRBD2 aligns across 9 bases. Germline V lookup: CDR1 ENHRY, CDR2 SYGVKD. This CDR3 spans 16 amino acids. The ends lost 3 bases at V and 1 base at J; junction bases unmatched: 3.

The chain combines TRBV20-1 with TRBJ2-5, with TRBD1 matching 8 bases. V dropped 5 bases and J dropped 0; count of bases not matched to a gene: 8. The V gene's germline CDR1 is DFQATT and CDR2 SNEGSKA (reference sequence). The CDR3 is 15 amino acids. The CDR3 DNA reads TGCAGTGCTTTGTCCGGGACAGGAGACCAAGAGACCCAGTACTTC. Translating gives CSALSGTGDQETQYF.

The V and J genes are TRBV12-3 or TRBV12-4 and TRBJ2-7, with D possibly TRBD1 on 6 matching bases. The CDR3 sequence is 15 residues long. V gave up 2 bases and J gave up 0 bases, with 11 bases separating them. CDR3 amino acids: CASSLHGRGSYEQYF. The CDR3 DNA is TGTGCCAGCAGTTTACACGGCAGGGGCTCCTACGAGCAGTACTTC.

V is TRBV3-1 and J is TRBJ1-5; 8 positions match TRBD1. CDR1 is LGHDT, CDR2 YNNKEL, per germline (reference sequence). With V trimmed by 4 bases and J by 7 bases, 9 bases remained unmatched. This CDR3 is 15 amino acids long. The CDR3 sequence: CASSPSDRAGQPQHF. DNA of the CDR3: TGTGCCAGCAGCCCCTCGGACAGGGCAGGACAGCCCCAGCATTTT. The full variable domain, its missing parts supplied by reference TRBV3-1 and TRBJ1-5, is DTAVSQTPKYLVTQMGNDKSIKCEQNLGHDTMYWYKQDSKKFLKIMFSYNNKELIINETVPNRFSPKSPDKAHLNLHINSLELGDSAVYFCASSPSDRAGQPQHFGDGTRLSIL.

This clonotype was observed a handful of times. The J gene is TRBJ2-7, the V gene TRBV6-2 or TRBV6-3; D possibly corresponds to TRBD1 (6 bases). Trimming removed 6 bases at V and 3 bases at J, with 12 bases between. The germline V gene encodes CDR1 MNHEY and CDR2 SVGEGT. The CDR3 consists of 13 residues. The CDR3 loop reads CASRWGPIYEQYF. For the CDR3, the DNA is TGTGCCAGCAGATGGGGGCCGATCTACGAGCAGTACTTC.

In its sample, this clonotype was seen a few times. CDR3 residues: CASSLITTDEQYF. CDR3 nucleotides: TGCGCCAGCAGCTTGATTACTACGGACGAGCAGTACTTC. V gene TRBV5-1 combines with J gene TRBJ2-7; the D is unclear. V lost 1 base and J 5 bases, leaving 10 bases between the germline ends. This CDR3 has 13 amino acids. Per germline, CDR1 SGHRS and CDR2 YFSETQ.

The rearrangement joins TRBV12-3 or TRBV12-4 to TRBJ2-7; TRBD1 matches 7 bases. This CDR3 contains 14 residues. Unmatched junction bases numbered 8, after V lost 6 bases and J lost 3 bases. CDR3: CASRDRGQNYEQYF. For the CDR3, the DNA is TGTGCCAGCAGGGACCGGGGACAGAACTACGAGCAGTACTTC.

V is TRBV7-9 and J is TRBJ2-3; no clear D. This CDR3 is built from 12 residues. Per the germline V gene, CDR1 is SEHNR and CDR2 is FQNEAQ (reference sequence). Between the trimmed V and J ends, which lost 7 bases and 3 bases, there was a span of 8 bases. The CDR3, as DNA: TGTGCCAGCAACCCCCTTACAGATACGCAGTATTTT. As protein: CASNPLTDTQYF.